One and the same sample provided the 27 T cell receptor beta chains below, sequenced in a study of technical replicates of blood from a few donors. TCRdb's table, derived via immunoSEQ multiplex PCR, lists solely in-frame clones and lacks some. Here the sample spans under 85,000 clones, roughly 92% being singletons. Sample: T cells isolated from PBMCs. The receptors originated from a human donor in good health.

The V call is TRBV5-1, the J call TRBJ1-2; weak D call: TRBD1 (5 bases). V was clipped by 4 bases and J by 7 bases, with 8 bases between them. Germline values: CDR1 SGHRS, CDR2 YFSETQ. This CDR3 comprises 11 residues. The CDR3 sequence is CASSQGSGYTF. DNA for the CDR3: TGCGCCAGCAGCCAGGGATCTGGCTACACCTTC.

V and J are TRBV5-1 and TRBJ1-1; D is unresolved. The V and J ends lost 0 bases and 0 bases respectively, with 9 bases between them. Germline assignment: CDR1 SGHRS and CDR2 YFSETQ. CDR3 length: 15 amino acids. The CDR3 region is CASSLVEGMNTEAFF. The CDR3 DNA reads TGCGCCAGCAGCTTGGTAGAGGGAATGAACACTGAAGCTTTCTTT.

The chain uses TRBV11-2 and TRBJ2-1; possibly TRBD1 for D (6 bases). Per the germline V gene, CDR1 is SGHAT and CDR2 is FQNNGV. The CDR3 consists of 15 residues. The V end was cut by 8 bases, the J end by 4 bases, with 18 bases between. For the CDR3, the DNA is TGTGCCAGCGCTGACCGGGACAACCTTTACAATGAGCAGTTCTTC. It yields the protein CASADRDNLYNEQFF.

The genes are TRBV5-4 and TRBJ2-3; 8 nucleotides line up with TRBD2. The ends lost 4 bases at V and 4 bases at J; junction bases unmatched: 5. From germline, CDR1 is SGHNT and CDR2 YYREEE (reference sequence). The CDR3 totals 14 residues. Here the CDR3 DNA reads TGTGCCAGCAGCAAGGGACTAGTGTCAGATACGCAGTATTTT. Translating it yields CASSKGLVSDTQYF.

The rearrangement links TRBV14 to TRBJ2-7; D may be TRBD1 (5 bases). The CDR3 contains 14 residues. Germline CDR1 and CDR2: SGHDN and FVKESK. Trimming took 1 base from V and 4 from J, leaving 11 bases between them. The CDR3 protein is CASSQGLGVYEQYF. The CDR3 DNA is TGTGCCAGCAGCCAAGGGTTAGGGGTTTACGAGCAGTACTTC.

The chain combines TRBV5-1 with TRBJ2-5; tentative D call: TRBD2 (5 bases). The CDR3 totals 14 residues. Between the trimmed V and J ends, which lost 4 bases and 5 bases, there was a span of 15 bases. The germline V gene encodes CDR1 SGHRS and CDR2 YFSETQ. The CDR3 reads CASSVSVTAETQYF. CDR3 bases: TGCGCCAGCAGCGTTAGCGTAACCGCCGAGACCCAGTACTTC.

The chain carries TRBV5-1 and TRBJ2-3, with D possibly matching TRBD2 (5 bases). The CDR3 runs 13 residues. Trimming removed 0 bases at V and 5 bases at J, with 7 bases between. Germline CDR1 reads SGHRS; CDR2 reads YFSETQ. Here the CDR3 reads CASSLVGGDTQYF. The CDR3 DNA reads TGCGCCAGCAGCTTGGTAGGAGGAGATACGCAGTATTTT. The variable domain in full, with the rest retrieved from reference TRBV5-1 and TRBJ2-3, is KAGVTQTPRYLIKTRGQQVTLSCSPISGHRSVSWYQQTPGQGLQFLFEYFSETQRNKGNFPGRFSGRQFSNSRSEMNVSTLELGDSALYLCASSLVGGDTQYFGPGTRLTVL.

This clone was recorded only once. This chain joins TRBV27 and TRBJ1-2; D may be TRBD1 (6 bases). Trimming stripped 6 bases from V and 1 base from J, with 18 bases between. The CDR3 consists of 16 residues. From germline, CDR1 is MNHEY and CDR2 SMNVEV (reference sequence). Here the CDR3 reads CASSAEGPGHNYGYTF. The CDR3 DNA is TGTGCCAGCAGCGCGGAAGGACCGGGACATAACTATGGCTACACCTTC.

The CDR3 DNA reads TGTGCCAGCAGCCTATCTAGCGGGATTTACGAGCAGTACTTC. It translates to CASSLSSGIYEQYF. The chain links TRBV7-3 to TRBJ2-7; TRBD2 agrees at 9 bases. This CDR3 has 14 amino acids. CDR1 and CDR2 from the germline V gene are SGHTA and FQGTGA. V gave up 5 bases and J gave up 4 bases; unmatched junction bases: 6.

This chain links TRBV27 with TRBJ2-3; 13 nucleotides agree with TRBD2. The CDR3 has 18 amino acids. The V gene end was trimmed by 2 bases and the J gene end by 3 bases; junction bases not matched to a gene: 8. Germline-derived CDR1 and CDR2 are MNHEY and SMNVEV (reference sequence). CDR3 in DNA: TGTGCCAGCAGTTTAGGGGGACTAGCGGGAAAGCTAACAGATACGCAGTATTTT. Translation gives CASSLGGLAGKLTDTQYF.

The V and J genes are TRBV27 and TRBJ1-2; weak D call: TRBD1 (6 bases). This CDR3 has 14 residues. In germline, CDR1 is MNHEY, CDR2 SMNVEV (reference sequence). Trimming removed 5 bases from V and 5 bases from J, with 15 bases in between. The CDR3 loop reads CASSPNRELYGYTF. CDR3 in DNA: TGTGCCAGCAGTCCAAACAGGGAACTTTATGGCTACACCTTC.

The genes are TRBV7-9 and TRBJ2-1; no definite D call. This CDR3 region has 15 residues. The V gene lost 2 bases and the J gene lost 2 bases, with 10 bases spanning the gap. Looked up from germline, CDR1 is SEHNR and CDR2 is FQNEAQ (reference sequence). CDR3 residues: CASSLTLGTYNEQFF. The CDR3 bases are TGTGCCAGCAGCTTAACGCTGGGCACCTACAATGAGCAGTTCTTC. Based on the CDR3 plus reference TRBV7-9 and TRBJ2-1, the full variable domain is DTGVSQNPRHKITKRGQNVTFRCDPISEHNRLYWYRQTLGQGPEFLTYFQNEAQLEKSRLLSDRFSAERPKGSFSTLEIQRTEQGDSAMYLCASSLTLGTYNEQFFGPGTRLTVL.

The gene calls are TRBV19 and TRBJ2-1; D possibly corresponds to TRBD1 (6 bases). This CDR3 region has 13 residues. V lost 8 bases and J lost 6, with 14 bases in between. Germline-derived CDR1 and CDR2 are LNHDA and SQIVND (reference sequence). CDR3 bases: TGTGCCAGTTCCGGACAGACATCCAATGAGCAGTTCTTC. This gives the protein CASSGQTSNEQFF.

J is TRBJ1-5 and V is TRBV4-1; no firm D call. V was pared by 1 base and J by 1 base, with 8 bases between. Germline V gene sequence: CDR1 MGHRA, CDR2 YSYEKL. This CDR3 is 15 amino acids long. The CDR3 region has the DNA TGCGCCAGCAGCCAAGTGTCCGAGAGCAATCAGCCCCAGCATTTT. Amino acids: CASSQVSESNQPQHF.

CDR3 in amino acids: CASSRGPGELFF. In DNA, the CDR3 is TGTGCCAGCAGCCGGGGTCCCGGGGAGCTGTTTTTT. The V call is TRBV11-3, the J call TRBJ2-2; perhaps TRBD2 as D (5 bases). Germline V gene lookup returns CDR1 SGHNT and CDR2 YENEEA. The CDR3 spans 12 residues. Trimming took 5 bases from V and 6 from J, leaving 7 bases between them.

The CDR3 is CASTVAGVQYF. CDR3 DNA: TGTGCCAGCACGGTGGCGGGCGTTCAGTACTTC. J is TRBJ2-4 and V is TRBV6-4; perhaps TRBD2 as D (5 bases). The CDR3 is made up of 11 amino acids. Germline loops: CDR1 MRHNA, CDR2 SNTAGT. Trimming removed 7 bases at V and 11 bases at J, with 12 bases between.

The chain links TRBV7-8 to TRBJ2-3; 7 positions agree with TRBD2. Per the germline V gene, CDR1 is SGHVS and CDR2 is FQNEAQ. V was pared by 7 bases and J by 2 bases, with 15 bases of the junction left unmatched. The CDR3 consists of 17 residues. DNA of the CDR3: TGTGCCAGCACCCAAAGATCTAGCGGCACTGCCACAGATACGCAGTATTTT. Translation gives CASTQRSSGTATDTQYF.

The rearrangement uses TRBV30 and TRBJ1-2, with D possibly being TRBD1 (5 bases). Trimming removed 2 bases from V and 2 bases from J, with 15 bases in between. This CDR3 contains 15 residues. CDR1 and CDR2 from the germline V gene are GTSNPN and SVGIG (reference sequence). The CDR3 reads CAWSLTGVGNYGYTF. CDR3 DNA: TGTGCCTGGAGTTTAACGGGGGTGGGAAACTATGGCTACACCTTC.

The chain combines TRBV7-9 with TRBJ2-1; 10 bases agree with TRBD1. Trimming took 6 bases from V and 13 from J; bases not matched to a gene: 12. The CDR3 extends over 14 amino acids. Germline V lookup: CDR1 SEHNR, CDR2 FQNEAQ (reference sequence). CDR3 nucleotide sequence: TGTGCCAGCAGTATACCTGGGGACAGGGGTTCCCAGTTCTTC. Translating gives CASSIPGDRGSQFF.

The chain employs TRBV4-1 and TRBJ2-3; the match to TRBD2 covers 11 bases. V lost 0 bases to trimming and J lost 2 bases; unmatched junction nucleotides: 1. Per the germline V gene, CDR1 is MGHRA and CDR2 is YSYEKL. This CDR3 comprises 16 residues. For the CDR3, the DNA is TGCGCCAGCAGCCAAGAGACTAGCGGGAACACAGATACGCAGTATTTT. It translates to CASSQETSGNTDTQYF.

The chain couples TRBV6-5 to TRBJ2-1; D is unclear. The V end was cut by 8 bases, the J end by 7 bases, with 12 bases between. This CDR3 is 12 amino acids long. Germline loops: CDR1 MNHEY, CDR2 SVGAGI. The CDR3 sequence is CASRTTSNEQFF. The CDR3 bases are TGTGCCAGCCGAACGACTTCAAATGAGCAGTTCTTC.

The chain employs TRBV27 and TRBJ2-1, with 7 bases identical to TRBD2. In germline, CDR1 is MNHEY, CDR2 SMNVEV (reference sequence). The CDR3 spans 13 residues. J gave up 10 bases and V 6 bases, and 9 bases lay outside the gene matches. The CDR3 loop is CASRRAGVDEQFF. CDR3 coding DNA: TGTGCCAGCAGGAGGGCGGGAGTTGACGAGCAGTTCTTC.

The chain employs TRBV6-5 and TRBJ2-2, with 10 positions matching TRBD2. With V trimmed by 4 bases and J by 6 bases, 8 bases remained unmatched. CDR3 length: 16 residues. Germline loops: CDR1 MNHEY, CDR2 SVGAGI. The CDR3 loop is CASSLSSGSFAGELFF. In DNA, the CDR3 is TGTGCCAGCAGTTTATCTAGCGGGAGTTTCGCCGGGGAGCTGTTTTTT.

V is TRBV5-1 and J is TRBJ2-7; 7 nucleotides align to TRBD2. V lost 1 base, J lost 7 bases, and 8 bases stayed unmatched. The CDR3 has 14 residues. CDR1 and CDR2 from the germline V gene are SGHRS and YFSETQ. CDR3 DNA: TGCGCCAGCAGCTTGAGCGGGACCGCCTGGGAGCAGTACTTC. This translates into CASSLSGTAWEQYF.

CDR3 coding DNA: TGTGCCAGCAGCACCGGGACAGGGTCTAACGAGCAGTACTTC. It codes for CASSTGTGSNEQYF. This chain links TRBV27 with TRBJ2-7; 9 bases map to TRBD1. Germline V gene lookup returns CDR1 MNHEY and CDR2 SMNVEV (reference sequence). J lost 5 bases, V lost 6 bases, and 8 bases had no gene match. The CDR3 length is 14 residues.

The J gene is TRBJ2-1, the V gene TRBV5-1, with TRBD2 identical over 8 bases. V lost 2 bases to trimming and J lost 4 bases; unmatched junction nucleotides: 5. This CDR3 comprises 15 residues. The germline gives CDR1 SGHRS, CDR2 YFSETQ. The CDR3, as DNA: TGCGCCAGCAGCTTTCGGGAGGGCCTATACAATGAGCAGTTCTTC. This gives the protein CASSFREGLYNEQFF. Full variable domain (missing parts from reference TRBV5-1 and TRBJ2-1): KAGVTQTPRYLIKTRGQQVTLSCSPISGHRSVSWYQQTPGQGLQFLFEYFSETQRNKGNFPGRFSGRQFSNSRSEMNVSTLELGDSALYLCASSFREGLYNEQFFGPGTRLTVL.

This clone appeared a single time. This chain uses TRBV9 with TRBJ1-2, with D tentatively TRBD1 (6 bases). The CDR3 has 14 residues. V shed 0 bases and J shed 8 bases, with 14 bases lying between them. Germline assignment: CDR1 SGDLS and CDR2 YYNGEE. The CDR3 DNA reads as TGTGCCAGCAGCGTAGAAGGGGGGGTCGACGGCTACACCTTC. Its translation: CASSVEGGVDGYTF.